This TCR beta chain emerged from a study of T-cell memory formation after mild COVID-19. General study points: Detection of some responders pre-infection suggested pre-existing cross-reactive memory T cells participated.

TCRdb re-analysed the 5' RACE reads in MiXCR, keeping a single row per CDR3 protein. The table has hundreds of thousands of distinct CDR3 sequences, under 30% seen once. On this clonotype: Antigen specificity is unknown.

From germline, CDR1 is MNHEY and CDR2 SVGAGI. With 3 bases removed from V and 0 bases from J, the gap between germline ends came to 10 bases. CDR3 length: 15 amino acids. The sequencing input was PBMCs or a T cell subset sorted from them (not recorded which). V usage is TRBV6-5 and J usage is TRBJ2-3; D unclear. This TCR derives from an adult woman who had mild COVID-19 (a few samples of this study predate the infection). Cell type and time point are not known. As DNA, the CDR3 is TGTGCCAGCAGTTATTTTTCACAGAGCACAGATACGCAGTATTTT. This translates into CASSYFSQSTDTQYF.